Presented here are 3 T cell receptor beta chains from one specimen sequenced in a study of T cells after yellow fever vaccination. MiXCR was run by TCRdb on the 5' RACE reads, yielding one entry per CDR3 protein. The table shows approximately 510,000 distinct CDR3 sequences, with 21% occurring only once. The source was PBMCs, collected approximately 20 days after the first yellow fever vaccination. These TCRs come from a man in his late teens or twenties who received the YFV17D yellow fever vaccine.

The rearrangement joins TRBV13 to TRBJ2-4, with 15 bases that match TRBD2. This CDR3 region has 17 residues. Trimming removed 1 base from V and 6 bases from J; junction bases left unmatched: 4. CDR1 and CDR2 from the germline V gene are PRHDT and FYEKMQ (reference sequence). The CDR3 DNA follows: TGTGCCAGCAGCTTAGAAGGACTAGCGGGGGGGCCAAACATTCAGTACTTC. Its translation: CASSLEGLAGGPNIQYF.

The chain carries TRBV2 and TRBJ2-7, with 9 bases identical to TRBD1. CDR1 is SNHLY, CDR2 FYNNEI, per germline. This CDR3 region has 14 residues. V dropped 9 bases and J dropped 6; count of bases not matched to a gene: 12. The CDR3 loop reads CARENTGTGTEQYF. The CDR3 DNA sequence: TGTGCCAGAGAAAATACCGGGACAGGGACCGAGCAGTACTTC.

This clonotype has only a few counts. This chain connects TRBV5-5 to TRBJ1-4; D unclear. Germline values: CDR1 SGHKS, CDR2 YYEKEE (reference sequence). The length of the CDR3 is 15 residues. The germline V and J ends were trimmed by 1 base and 5 bases, with 12 bases remaining between them. The CDR3 sequence is CASSLSGAENEKLFF. For the CDR3, the DNA is TGTGCCAGCAGCTTGTCAGGAGCCGAAAATGAAAAACTGTTTTTT.